This TCR beta chain was recovered during a study of cytomegalovirus exposure and HLA in healthy donors. General study results and limits: Presence/absence analyses took donor sequencing depth as roughly uniform. When a later analysis compared HLA-associated TCR beta chains with equally common others, the HLA-associated chains turned out to be more clonally expanded and to have lower generation probabilities. Prediction of most subjects' HLA-A and HLA-B alleles by TCR beta sequences was reportedly accurate.

The CDR3 is 15 amino acids. Germline CDR1 and CDR2: MGHDK and SYGVNS. The study ran its PCR with 60 Vbeta and 13 Jbeta primers. Generated by immunoSEQ multiplex PCR, the TCRdb table keeps only in-frame clones and is missing some. This table has more than 95,000 clones, 60% to 85% appearing once. Regarding this clone: Its antigen is as yet unknown. A junction end diverges from the germline sequence, so it may reflect a read error. Distinct nucleotide sequences in the sample also encode this CDR3.

Input material: PBMCs. The chain uses TRBV25-1 and TRBJ2-1, with D possibly being TRBD1 or TRBD2 (5 bases each). This clonotype was obtained from a woman aged 40 to 50 in good health and CMV-seronegative. In DNA, the CDR3 is TGCGCCAGCAGTGAGGGGCTTTTACCCTACAATGAGCAGTTCTTC. It translates to CASSEGLLPYNEQFF.